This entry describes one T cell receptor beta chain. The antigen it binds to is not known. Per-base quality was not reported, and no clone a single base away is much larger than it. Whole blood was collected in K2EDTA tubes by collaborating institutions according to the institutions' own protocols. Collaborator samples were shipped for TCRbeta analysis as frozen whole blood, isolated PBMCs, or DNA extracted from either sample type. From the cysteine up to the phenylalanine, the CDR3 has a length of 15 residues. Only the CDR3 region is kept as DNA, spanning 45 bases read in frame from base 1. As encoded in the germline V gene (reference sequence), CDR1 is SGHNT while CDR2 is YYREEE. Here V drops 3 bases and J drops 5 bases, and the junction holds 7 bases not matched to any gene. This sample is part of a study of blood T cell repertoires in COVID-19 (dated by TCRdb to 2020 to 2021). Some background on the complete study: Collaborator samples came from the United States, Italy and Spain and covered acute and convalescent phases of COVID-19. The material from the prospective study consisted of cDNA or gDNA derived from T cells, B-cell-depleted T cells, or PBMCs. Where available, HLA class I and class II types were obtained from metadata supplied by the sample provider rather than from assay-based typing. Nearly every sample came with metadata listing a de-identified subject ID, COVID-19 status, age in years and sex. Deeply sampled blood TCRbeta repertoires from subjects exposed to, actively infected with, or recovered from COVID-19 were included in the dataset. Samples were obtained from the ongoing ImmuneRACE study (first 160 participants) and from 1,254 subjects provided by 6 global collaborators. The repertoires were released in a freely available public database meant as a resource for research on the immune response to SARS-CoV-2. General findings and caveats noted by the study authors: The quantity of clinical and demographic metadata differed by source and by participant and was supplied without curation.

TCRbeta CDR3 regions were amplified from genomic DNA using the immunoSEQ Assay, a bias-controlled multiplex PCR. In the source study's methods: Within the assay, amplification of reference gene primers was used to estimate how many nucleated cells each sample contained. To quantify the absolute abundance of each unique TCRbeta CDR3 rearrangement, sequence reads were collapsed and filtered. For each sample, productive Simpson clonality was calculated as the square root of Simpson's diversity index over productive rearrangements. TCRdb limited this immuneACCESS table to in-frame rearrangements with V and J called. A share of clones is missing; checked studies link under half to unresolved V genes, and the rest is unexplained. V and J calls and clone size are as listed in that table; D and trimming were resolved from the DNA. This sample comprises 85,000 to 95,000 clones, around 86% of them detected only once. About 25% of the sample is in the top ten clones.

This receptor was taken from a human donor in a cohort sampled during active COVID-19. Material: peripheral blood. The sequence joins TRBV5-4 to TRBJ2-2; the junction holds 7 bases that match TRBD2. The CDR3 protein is CASSWDGGRTGELFF. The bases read TGTGCCAGCAGCTGGGACGGGGGGAGGACCGGGGAGCTGTTTTTT. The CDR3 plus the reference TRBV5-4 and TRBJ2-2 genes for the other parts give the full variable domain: ETGVTQSPTHLIKTRGQQVTLRCSSQSGHNTVSWYQQALGQGPQFIFQYYREEENGRGNFPPRFSGLQFPNYSSELNVNALELDDSALYLCASSWDGGRTGELFFGEGSRLTVL.